The 5 T cell receptor beta chains given below trace back to one sample, sequenced in a study of T-cell reconstitution after alpha-beta-depleted transplantation in children. Unique molecular identifiers were incorporated during preparation of the TCRbeta library. Each CDR3 protein gets one entry after TCRdb re-called the PCR reads with MiXCR. The data hold about 230,000 distinct CDR3 sequences, with 9% to 10% observed a single time. The sample here was PBMCs from the stem cell graft donor, taken from the stem cell graft. The receptor set was obtained from a human donor who donated a stem cell graft to a child with SCID.

This clonotype occurred many times. The V and J genes are TRBV20-1 and TRBJ1-4, with TRBD1 identical over 7 bases. The CDR3 loop spans 14 amino acids. The trim removed 3 bases at V and 0 bases at J, leaving 1 base unmatched. Germline CDR1 and CDR2: DFQATT and SNEGSKA (reference sequence). The CDR3 loop is CSARGQSTNEKLFF. The DNA for the CDR3 is TGCAGTGCTAGGGGACAGTCAACTAATGAAAAACTGTTTTTT.

This clonotype was recorded many times. This CDR3 is CASSVENSHNEQFF. For the CDR3, the DNA is TGTGCCAGCAGCGTAGAGAACAGCCACAATGAGCAGTTCTTC. This chain joins TRBV9 and TRBJ2-1; D uncertain. The CDR3 loop spans 14 amino acids. Trimming removed 0 bases at V and 5 bases at J, with 9 bases between. The germline CDR1 and CDR2 sequences are SGDLS and YYNGEE.

Many counts were recorded for this clonotype. This chain joins TRBV28 and TRBJ2-3, with TRBD1 matching over 7 bases. Germline trimming cut 6 bases from V and 1 base from J; bases unmatched to any gene: 10. CDR1 is MDHEN, CDR2 SYDVKM, per germline. The CDR3 runs to 16 residues. CDR3 bases: TGTGCCAGCAGCTACCGGGACAGTCGTCGCACAGATACGCAGTATTTT. Its protein is CASSYRDSRRTDTQYF. Complete variable domain (other parts from reference TRBV28 and TRBJ2-3): DVKVTQSSRYLVKRTGEKVFLECVQDMDHENMFWYRQDPGLGLRLIYFSYDVKMKEKGDIPEGYSVSREKKERFSLILESASTNQTSMYLCASSYRDSRRTDTQYFGPGTRLTVL.

This clonotype showed up many times. The rearrangement joins TRBV2 to TRBJ2-5; TRBD1 matches at 8 bases. CDR1 is SNHLY, CDR2 FYNNEI, per germline. Unmatched junction bases numbered 8, after V lost 5 bases and J lost 6 bases. The CDR3 consists of 14 residues. The CDR3 bases are TGTGCCAGCAGTCACGGACAGGGAAAGAAGACCCAGTACTTC. Encoded protein: CASSHGQGKKTQYF.

This clonotype has a count of ten or more. The rearrangement links TRBV20-1 to TRBJ2-1; TRBD2 matches at 15 bases. V lost 1 base to trimming and J lost 9 bases; unmatched junction nucleotides: 7. The CDR3 loop spans 16 amino acids. Germline V gives CDR1 DFQATT, CDR2 SNEGSKA (reference sequence). The CDR3 DNA reads as TGCAGTGCTAGAGGCGGACTAGCGGGGGGGCTTGGTGAGCAGTTCTTC. Amino acids: CSARGGLAGGLGEQFF.